This T cell receptor (beta chain) comes out of a study of blood T cell repertoires in COVID-19 (TCRdb year 2020). Regarding the complete study: Collaborator samples came from the United States, Italy and Spain and covered acute and convalescent phases of COVID-19. The material from the prospective study consisted of cDNA or gDNA derived from T cells, B-cell-depleted T cells, or PBMCs. Sample metadata almost always included a de-identified subject ID, COVID-19 status, age in years and sex. A freely available public database, intended as a resource for researchers studying the immune response to SARS-CoV-2, is where the repertoires were released. Deeply sampled blood TCRbeta repertoires from subjects exposed to, actively infected with, or recovered from COVID-19 were included in the dataset. Where available, HLA class I and class II types were taken from metadata supplied by the sample provider and were not determined by assay-based typing. Samples came from the ongoing ImmuneRACE study (first 160 participants) plus 1,254 subjects from 6 global collaborators.

As for this clone: Its antigen target is currently unknown. Per-base quality was not reported, and no clone a single base away is much larger than it.

For CDR1 and CDR2, the germline V gene lists SNHLY and FYNNEI. From the cysteine through the phenylalanine, the CDR3 covers 14 amino acids. The only DNA kept is the CDR3, 42 bases in frame from the first base. At the junction V is shortened by 6 bases and J by 7 bases, with 16 bases in between. TCRbeta CDR3 regions were amplified from genomic DNA by means of the immunoSEQ Assay, a bias-controlled multiplex PCR. On the study's bioinformatics: Nucleated cell counts per sample were estimated from amplification of reference gene primers within the assay. To quantify the absolute abundance of each unique TCRbeta CDR3 rearrangement, sequence reads were collapsed and filtered. Productive Simpson clonality was computed per sample as the square root of Simpson's diversity index over productive rearrangements. TCRdb limited this immuneACCESS table to in-frame rearrangements with V and J called. A share of clones is missing; checked studies link under half to unresolved V genes, and the rest is unexplained. The DNA gave D and trimming, while V, J and clone size come from that table. Counted in this sample were around 200,000 clones; about 85% of them appeared once. The ten most abundant clones make up about 14% of the sample.

The paper as a whole reports these results and caveats: How much clinical and demographic metadata was included differed by source and by participant, and the metadata was provided uncurated.

One collaborating source in Seattle enrolled patients while the patients were actively infected and followed the patients over time throughout the course of disease. Whole blood was collected in K2EDTA tubes by collaborating institutions according to the institutions' own protocols. For TCRbeta analysis, collaborators shipped samples as frozen whole blood, isolated PBMCs, or DNA extracted from either of those sample types. In this chain, TRBV2 is recombined with TRBJ1-5, and the D gene may be TRBD1, 6 bases matching. This receptor was taken from a woman in her 70s with COVID-19, enrolled during active disease. The sample taken for sequencing was peripheral blood. The CDR3 reads as follows: CASSRTGSGQPQHF. The DNA sequence is given as TGTGCCAGCAGCCGTACAGGGAGTGGACAGCCCCAGCATTTT.